These 8 T cell receptor beta chains came from one sample sequenced in a study of T-cell reconstitution after alpha-beta-depleted transplantation in children. A TCRbeta library incorporating unique molecular identifiers was prepared. TCRdb reprocessed the PCR reads via MiXCR and lists one record per CDR3 protein. The profile shows around 420,000 distinct CDR3 sequences, roughly 15% of them singletons. The material was PBMCs, mostly from graft donor cells, obtained 360 days after TCRalphabeta/CD19-depleted stem cell transplant. These receptors originate from a boy in the first two years of life who had a stem cell transplant for Wiskott-Aldrich syndrome, so the T cells may come from the graft donor.

This clonotype was counted ten times or more. The chain couples TRBV10-3 to TRBJ2-1; TRBD2 agrees at 9 bases. Germline CDR1 reads ENHRY; CDR2 reads SYGVKD. The CDR3 runs 14 residues. The trim removed 6 bases at V and 2 bases at J, leaving 2 bases unmatched. The CDR3 region has the DNA TGTGCCATCAGCGTAGCGGGGGCCTACAATGAGCAGTTCTTC. Translated: CAISVAGAYNEQFF.

This clonotype came up a few times. The chain couples TRBV20-1 to TRBJ2-7; TRBD1 matches 9 bases. This CDR3 has 11 amino acids. From germline, CDR1 is DFQATT and CDR2 SNEGSKA (reference sequence). Trimming at V came to 3 bases and at J to 6 bases, leaving 0 bases not matched to a gene. CDR3: CSARTGGEQYF. CDR3 DNA: TGCAGTGCTAGGACAGGGGGCGAGCAGTACTTC.

The chain uses TRBV12-3 or TRBV12-4 and TRBJ2-1, with a tentative D call TRBD1 (6 bases). V lost 5 bases, J lost 4 bases, and 9 bases lay in between. The CDR3 contains 13 residues. The chain's CDR3 is CASSNRDYNEQFF. Written as DNA, the CDR3 is TGTGCCAGCAGTAACAGGGATTACAATGAGCAGTTCTTC.

This clonotype has just a few counts. The chain combines TRBV12-3 or TRBV12-4 with TRBJ1-4; TRBD1 aligns across 9 bases. With 5 bases clipped from V and 8 bases from J, the junction kept 6 bases outside the gene matches. This CDR3 is built from 14 residues. CDR3 coding DNA: TGTGCCAGCAGTATGGACAGGGGAAGGGAAAAACTGTTTTTT. This codes for CASSMDRGREKLFF.

This rearrangement joins TRBV27 to TRBJ2-1; D is undetermined. Trimming removed 5 bases from V and 10 bases from J, with 15 bases in between. Germline assignment: CDR1 MNHEY and CDR2 SMNVEV (reference sequence). This CDR3 is 13 amino acids long. The CDR3 is CASSISARREQFF. The CDR3 bases are TGTGCCAGCAGTATTTCCGCTAGAAGGGAGCAGTTCTTC.

The V gene is TRBV21-1, the J gene TRBJ2-5. TRBV21-1 is a documented pseudogene. The CDR3 is made up of 14 amino acids. CDR3 protein: CASSNPKEGETQYF. The CDR3 DNA reads TGTGCCAGCAGCAACCCGAAGGAAGGGGAGACCCAGTACTTC.

This chain links TRBV14 with TRBJ2-7, with 9 positions matching TRBD2. With 2 bases clipped from V and 2 bases from J, the junction kept 7 bases outside the gene matches. The CDR3 is made up of 16 amino acids. Germline assignment: CDR1 SGHDN and CDR2 FVKESK. The CDR3 here is CASSQTRSGRTYEQYF. CDR3 DNA sequence: TGTGCCAGCAGCCAAACCCGTAGCGGGAGAACCTACGAGCAGTACTTC.

In its sample, this clonotype was seen many times. This chain joins TRBV28 and TRBJ2-5; 14 nucleotides match TRBD2. Germline values: CDR1 MDHEN, CDR2 SYDVKM. Trimming took 5 bases from V and 3 from J; bases not matched to a gene: 5. The CDR3 sequence is 16 residues long. For the CDR3, the DNA is TGTGCCAGCAGTCACCAGACTAGCGGGGGGGAAGAGACCCAGTACTTC. It specifies CASSHQTSGGEETQYF.